This TCR beta chain was profiled in a study of T-cell memory formation after mild COVID-19. Across the study: Clusters of TCRs were largely donor specific.

Germline CDR1 reads KGHSH; CDR2 reads LQKENI. The CDR3 covers 15 residues. V lost 0 bases to trimming and J lost 1 base, with 6 bases between them. Researchers used 5'RACE with constant-segment primers to make TCR alpha and TCR beta cDNA libraries that carry sample barcodes and UMIs. TCRdb reprocessed the 5' RACE reads with MiXCR, giving one entry per CDR3 protein. The table includes 450,000 or so distinct CDR3 sequences, over 15% detected once. This clonotype was seen a handful of times. Its antigen is unknown. Whole-study findings and limits: CD4+ contracting clones lay mainly in CM and EM, CD8+ ones in EMRA. Some clones that responded were present in memory (sampled pre-infection), which suggests cross-reactive memory joined.

The chain combines TRBV18 with TRBJ2-2; D is uncertain. This receptor was taken from an adult woman who had mild COVID-19 (a few samples of this study predate the infection). Cell type and time point are not known. The sample was PBMCs or a T cell subset sorted from them (not recorded which). Here the CDR3 reads CASSPPLGNTGELFF. In DNA form, the CDR3 reads TGTGCCAGCTCACCACCGCTGGGGAACACCGGGGAGCTGTTTTTT.